The 24 T cell receptor beta chains below were found in one sample sequenced in a study of STAT5B mutations in CD4+ large granular lymphocyte leukemia. Method: immunoSEQ multiplex PCR; TCRdb's copy keeps in-frame clones and lacks some. The repertoire holds more than 40,000 clones, around 82% seen once, with more than 0.3% in the top ten. The sequenced sample consisted of CD4+ T cells from blood buffy coats. The receptors were gathered from a human donor in good health.

J is TRBJ1-1 and V is TRBV13, with 10 bases fitting TRBD1. The ends lost 5 bases at V and 4 bases at J; junction bases unmatched: 7. The CDR3 covers 15 residues. Germline V gene data show CDR1 as PRHDT and CDR2 as FYEKMQ (reference sequence). CDR3 amino acids: CASSPRTGGGTEAFF. As DNA, the CDR3 is TGTGCCAGCAGCCCTAGGACAGGGGGAGGCACTGAAGCTTTCTTT.

The gene calls are TRBV9 and TRBJ2-1; D is possibly TRBD2 (6 bases). Per germline, CDR1 SGDLS and CDR2 YYNGEE. The CDR3 sequence is 16 residues long. Trimming cost V 3 bases and J 8 bases, with 21 bases left between them. CDR3 protein: CASSGGVGDSSDEQFF. CDR3 nucleotide sequence: TGTGCCAGCAGCGGTGGGGTAGGGGACTCATCAGATGAGCAGTTCTTC.

The chain uses TRBV5-1 and TRBJ1-6; 7 positions match TRBD1. V trimming: 2 bases; J trimming: 7 bases; junction bases outside the gene matches: 3. Germline values: CDR1 SGHRS, CDR2 YFSETQ. The CDR3 has 14 residues. CDR3 sequence reads: CASSFDRANSPLHF. The DNA for the CDR3 is TGCGCCAGCAGCTTTGACAGGGCAAATTCACCCCTCCACTTT.

In this sample, this clone turned up a few times. The chain links TRBV28 to TRBJ1-4; 7 nucleotides match TRBD1. Germline V gene data show CDR1 as MDHEN and CDR2 as SYDVKM. The V gene end was trimmed by 4 bases and the J gene end by 6 bases; junction bases not matched to a gene: 8. CDR3 size: 15 residues. CDR3: CASSSWTGRDEKLFF. CDR3 in DNA: TGTGCCAGCAGTTCGTGGACAGGACGGGATGAAAAACTGTTTTTT.

In nucleotides, the CDR3 is TGTGCCAGCAGCCCCTGGACAGACACCTACGAGCAGTACTTC. Amino acid sequence: CASSPWTDTYEQYF. The chain has TRBV9 and TRBJ2-7, with a possible D match to TRBD1 (6 bases). The V end lost 4 bases, the J end lost 2 bases, and 13 bases lay between the germline ends. Germline CDR1 reads SGDLS; CDR2 reads YYNGEE. CDR3 size: 14 residues.

The chain recombines TRBV5-1 with TRBJ2-5; 12 bases fit TRBD1. The germline CDR1 and CDR2 sequences are SGHRS and YFSETQ. The CDR3 has 15 amino acids. The V segment lost 4 bases and the J segment 3 bases; nucleotides outside the gene matches: 4. The CDR3, as DNA: TGCGCCAGCAGCCAAGGGACAGGGGGCAAAGAGACCCAGTACTTC. It specifies CASSQGTGGKETQYF.

The chain couples TRBV6-1 to TRBJ2-3, with a weak D call TRBD1 (6 bases). Germline lookup yields CDR1 MNHNS and CDR2 SASEGT. CDR3 length: 15 amino acids. Trimming cost V 6 bases and J 9 bases, with 22 bases left between them. The CDR3 loop is CASSSTQGTPGTQYF. CDR3 DNA sequence: TGTGCCAGCAGCTCCACACAGGGTACCCCGGGGACGCAGTATTTT.

By its share, this clone is medium-sized. The chain links TRBV19 to TRBJ1-2; D not resolved. CDR1 is LNHDA, CDR2 SQIVND, per germline (reference sequence). The CDR3 runs to 13 residues. V shed 3 bases and J shed 4 bases, with 9 bases lying between them. CDR3 sequence reads: CASSIEVRYGYTF. CDR3 coding DNA: TGTGCCAGTAGTATCGAGGTCCGCTATGGCTACACCTTC.

The gene calls are TRBV7-3 and TRBJ2-5; no firm D call. CDR3 length: 15 amino acids. V was trimmed by 4 bases and J by 1 base, leaving 13 bases between them. Looked up from germline, CDR1 is SGHTA and CDR2 is FQGTGA. The CDR3 protein is CASSSKGRFQETQYF. Here the CDR3 DNA reads TGTGCCAGCAGCTCAAAGGGCAGGTTCCAAGAGACCCAGTACTTC. Drawing the rest from reference TRBV7-3 and TRBJ2-5, the complete variable domain is GAGVSQTPSNKVTEKGKYVELRCDPISGHTALYWYRQSLGQGPEFLIYFQGTGAADDSGLPNDRFFAVRPEGSVSTLKIQRTERGDSAVYLCASSSKGRFQETQYFGPGTRLLVL.

On this clone: A junction end diverges from the germline sequence, so it may reflect a read error. V and J are TRBV5-1 and TRBJ1-2; D perhaps matches TRBD1 (6 bases). The germline gives CDR1 SGHRS, CDR2 YFSETQ. The CDR3 is made up of 14 amino acids. The CDR3 DNA reads TGCGTCAGCAGCCTAAACTCGGGACAACGTGGCTACACCTTC. Its translation is CVSSLNSGQRGYTF.

The rearrangement joins TRBV11-2 to TRBJ2-1; weak D call: TRBD2 (5 bases). The V and J ends lost 1 base and 5 bases respectively, with 18 bases between them. CDR3 size: 17 residues. The germline V gene has CDR1 SGHAT and CDR2 FQNNGV. The CDR3 DNA reads as TGTGCCAGCAGCTTAGTTGGTAGCGAGAGTCCCCACAATGAGCAGTTCTTC. It is translated as CASSLVGSESPHNEQFF.

The rearrangement links TRBV5-4 to TRBJ2-1; possible D gene TRBD2, 5 bases. CDR1 is SGHNT, CDR2 YYREEE, per germline (reference sequence). This CDR3 has 14 amino acids. Trimming cost V 2 bases and J 3 bases, with 9 bases left between them. CDR3 region: CASSFGGDYNEQFF. The CDR3 coding sequence is TGTGCCAGCAGCTTCGGAGGAGACTACAATGAGCAGTTCTTC. Based on the CDR3 plus reference TRBV5-4 and TRBJ2-1, the full variable domain is ETGVTQSPTHLIKTRGQQVTLRCSSQSGHNTVSWYQQALGQGPQFIFQYYREEENGRGNFPPRFSGLQFPNYSSELNVNALELDDSALYLCASSFGGDYNEQFFGPGTRLTVL.

The CDR3 here is CASSRTGVDTQYF. CDR3 DNA sequence: TGCGCCAGCAGTCGTACAGGGGTAGATACGCAGTATTTT. The chain recombines TRBV10-2 with TRBJ2-3; 7 bases agree with TRBD1. The V gene's germline CDR1 is WSHSY and CDR2 SAAADI. The CDR3 is 13 residues long. J was trimmed by 5 bases and V by 5 bases; bases with no gene match: 4.

The rearrangement uses TRBV4-1 and TRBJ1-5, with 7 bases fitting TRBD1. This CDR3 region has 15 residues. Germline trimming cut 2 bases from V and 7 bases from J; bases unmatched to any gene: 8. Germline V gene lookup returns CDR1 MGHRA and CDR2 YSYEKL. The CDR3 is CASSQPDREGQPQHF. The CDR3 DNA reads as TGCGCCAGCAGCCAACCCGACAGGGAGGGACAGCCCCAGCATTTT.

The chain carries TRBV30 and TRBJ1-1; TRBD1 agrees at 8 bases. V was clipped by 1 base and J by 2 bases; unmatched bases: 6. Germline CDR1 GTSNPN, CDR2 SVGIG (reference sequence). The CDR3 extends over 15 amino acids. The CDR3 nucleotides are TGTGCCTGGAGTGGGGACAGGCCATTTAACACTGAAGCTTTCTTT. Its protein product is CAWSGDRPFNTEAFF.

The chain recombines TRBV11-1 with TRBJ2-7, with TRBD1 matching over 8 bases. CDR1 and CDR2 (germline): SGHAT, FQDESV (reference sequence). This CDR3 is 15 amino acids long. V was pared by 2 bases and J by 4 bases, with 7 bases of the junction left unmatched. CDR3 sequence reads: CASSLRDRGKYEQYF. The CDR3 DNA reads as TGTGCCAGCAGCTTACGAGACAGGGGTAAATACGAGCAGTACTTC.

The chain joins TRBV9 to TRBJ2-3, with 7 bases identical to TRBD2. Germline V gives CDR1 SGDLS, CDR2 YYNGEE. The CDR3 spans 14 residues. Unmatched junction bases numbered 9, after V lost 5 bases and J lost 6 bases. CDR3 nucleotides: TGTGCCAGCAGTGAAGCGGGGAGGGCGGATACGCAGTATTTT. It codes for CASSEAGRADTQYF.

This CDR3 reads CASSVPGFGGYTF. The DNA for the CDR3 is TGTGCCAGCAGTGTACCAGGGTTCGGTGGCTACACCTTC. The gene calls are TRBV6-1 and TRBJ1-2, with a weak D call TRBD1 (5 bases). Between the trimmed V and J ends, which lost 4 bases and 7 bases, there was a span of 13 bases. The length of the CDR3 is 13 residues. Germline CDR1 MNHNS, CDR2 SASEGT.

The chain combines TRBV6-1 with TRBJ1-1; tentative D call: TRBD1 (5 bases). The CDR3 length is 14 residues. Germline V gene sequence: CDR1 MNHNS, CDR2 SASEGT. With 7 bases removed from V and 5 bases from J, the gap between germline ends came to 17 bases. CDR3 amino acids: CASKLQEPGTEAFF. CDR3 DNA: TGTGCCAGCAAGTTACAGGAACCAGGGACTGAAGCTTTCTTT.

The chain recombines TRBV6-1 with TRBJ2-7; TRBD1 aligns across 7 bases. The germline V gene encodes CDR1 MNHNS and CDR2 SASEGT. The CDR3 consists of 17 residues. V gave up 0 bases and J gave up 3 bases; unmatched junction bases: 11. The CDR3: CASSEARIQGIGYEQYF. CDR3 coding DNA: TGTGCCAGCAGTGAAGCGCGTATACAGGGGATTGGCTACGAGCAGTACTTC.

The chain has TRBV5-6 and TRBJ2-3; D gene unclear. The V gene lost 0 bases and the J gene lost 5 bases, with 4 bases spanning the gap. CDR3 size: 12 residues. Germline CDR1 is SGHDT and CDR2 is YYEEEE. The CDR3 spells CASSLGVDTQYF. The CDR3 bases are TGTGCCAGCAGCTTGGGAGTAGATACGCAGTATTTT.

J is TRBJ1-1 and V is TRBV5-1; tentatively, D is TRBD1 (5 bases). CDR1 SGHRS and CDR2 YFSETQ come from the germline V gene. V gave up 2 bases and J gave up 2 bases, with 7 bases separating them. This CDR3 is 13 amino acids long. CDR3 protein: CASSFDSNTEAFF. DNA for the CDR3: TGCGCCAGCAGCTTCGACAGTAACACTGAAGCTTTCTTT.

The J gene is TRBJ2-1, the V gene TRBV5-6, with D maybe TRBD2 (5 bases). The CDR3 length is 13 residues. Per the germline V gene, CDR1 is SGHDT and CDR2 is YYEEEE. V lost 3 bases and J 7 bases, leaving 11 bases between the germline ends. The CDR3 coding sequence is TGTGCCAGCAGCTATACTAGTATGAATGAGCAGTTCTTC. Amino acids: CASSYTSMNEQFF.

The rearrangement uses TRBV6-6 and TRBJ2-7, with 11 bases identical to TRBD1. Unmatched junction bases numbered 9, after V lost 6 bases and J lost 5 bases. The CDR3 totals 15 residues. The germline CDR1 and CDR2 sequences are MNHNY and SVGAGI (reference sequence). The CDR3 nucleotides are TGTGCCAGCAGCCGGACGGGACAGGGGGGAAACGAGCAGTACTTC. Protein sequence: CASSRTGQGGNEQYF.